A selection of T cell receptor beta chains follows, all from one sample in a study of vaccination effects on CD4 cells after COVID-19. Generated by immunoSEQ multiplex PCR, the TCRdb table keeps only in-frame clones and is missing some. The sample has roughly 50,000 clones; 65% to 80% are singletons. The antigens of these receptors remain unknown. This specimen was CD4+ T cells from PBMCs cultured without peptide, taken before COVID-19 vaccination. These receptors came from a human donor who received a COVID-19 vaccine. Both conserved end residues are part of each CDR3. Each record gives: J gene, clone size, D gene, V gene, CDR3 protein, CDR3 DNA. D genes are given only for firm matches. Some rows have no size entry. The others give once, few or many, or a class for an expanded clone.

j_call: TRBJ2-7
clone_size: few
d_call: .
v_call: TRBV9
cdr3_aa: CASSVGPGSYEQYF
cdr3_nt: TGTGCCAGCAGCGTAGGTCCAGGGTCCTACGAGCAGTACTTC

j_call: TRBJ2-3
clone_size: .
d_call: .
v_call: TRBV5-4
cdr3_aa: CASSLVGNTDTQYF
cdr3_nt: TGTGCCAGCAGCTTGGTGGGGAACACAGATACGCAGTATTTT

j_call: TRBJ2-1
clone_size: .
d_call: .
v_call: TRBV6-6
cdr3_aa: CASTPPQGLNEQFF
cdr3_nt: TGTGCCAGCACCCCACCACAGGGCCTTAATGAGCAGTTCTTC

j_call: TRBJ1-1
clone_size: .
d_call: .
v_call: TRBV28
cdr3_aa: CASRSATSLNTEAFF
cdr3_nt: TGTGCCAGCAGGTCGGCTACCAGCCTGAACACTGAAGCTTTCTTT

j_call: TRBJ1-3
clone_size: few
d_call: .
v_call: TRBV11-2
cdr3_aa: CASSGVRSSSGNTIYF
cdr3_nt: TGTGCCAGCAGCGGAGTTAGGTCGTCCTCTGGAAACACCATATATTTT

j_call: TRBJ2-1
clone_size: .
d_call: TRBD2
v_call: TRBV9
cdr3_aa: CASSPRLAGGHGDEQFF
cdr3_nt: TGTGCCAGCAGCCCCCGACTAGCGGGGGGCCACGGGGATGAGCAGTTCTTC

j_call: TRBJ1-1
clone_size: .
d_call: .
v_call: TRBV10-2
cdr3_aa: CASSEPGSPLNTEAFF
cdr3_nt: TGCGCCAGCAGTGAGCCAGGATCCCCGTTGAACACTGAAGCTTTCTTT

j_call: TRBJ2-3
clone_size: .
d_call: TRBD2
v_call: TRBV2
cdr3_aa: CASSVSRAGGTDTQYF
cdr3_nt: TGTGCCAGCAGTGTATCACGAGCGGGGGGCACAGATACGCAGTATTTT

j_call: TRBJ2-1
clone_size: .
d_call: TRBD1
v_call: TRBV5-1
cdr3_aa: CASSPPTGGLWNEQFF
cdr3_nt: TGCGCCAGCAGCCCACCCACAGGGGGCTTATGGAATGAGCAGTTCTTC

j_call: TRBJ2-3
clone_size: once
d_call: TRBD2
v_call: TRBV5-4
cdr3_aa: CASSFQGLATDTQYF
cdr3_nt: TGTGCCAGCAGCTTCCAGGGACTAGCTACAGATACGCAGTATTTT

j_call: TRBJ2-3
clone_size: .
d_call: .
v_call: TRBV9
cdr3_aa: CASKPGITDTQYF
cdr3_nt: TGTGCCAGCAAACCGGGGATCACAGATACGCAGTATTTT

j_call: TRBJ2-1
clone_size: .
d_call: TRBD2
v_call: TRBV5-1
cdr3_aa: CASSFGGGRSYNEQFF
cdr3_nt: TGCGCCAGCAGCTTTGGGGGGGGTCGGTCCTACAATGAGCAGTTCTTC

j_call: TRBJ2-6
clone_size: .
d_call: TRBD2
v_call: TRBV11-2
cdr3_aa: CASSSLAGYTGANVLTF
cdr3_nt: TGTGCCAGCAGCTCGTTAGCGGGATACACCGGGGCCAACGTCCTGACTTTC

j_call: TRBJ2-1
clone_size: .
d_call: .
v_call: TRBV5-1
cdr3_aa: CASSLNSISYNEQFF
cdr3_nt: TGCGCCAGCAGCTTGAACTCTATCTCCTACAATGAGCAGTTCTTC

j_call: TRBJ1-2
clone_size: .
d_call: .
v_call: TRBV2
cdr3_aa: CASSVRREGYTF
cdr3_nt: TGTGCCAGCAGTGTTCGGAGGGAGGGCTACACCTTC

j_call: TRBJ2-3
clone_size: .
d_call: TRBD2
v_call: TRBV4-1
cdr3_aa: CASSQEVASGRSRTDTQYF
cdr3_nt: TGCGCCAGCAGCCAAGAAGTGGCTAGCGGGAGGTCTCGCACAGATACGCAGTATTTT

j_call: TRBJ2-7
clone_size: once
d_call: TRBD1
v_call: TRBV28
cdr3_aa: CASSRTPGQGSDEQYF
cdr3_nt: TGTGCCAGCAGTCGGACTCCGGGACAGGGGTCTGACGAGCAGTACTTC